This TCR beta chain stems from a study of liver allograft versus peripheral blood T cells. Whole-study context: Recipients' peripheral blood served as the comparator for T cell receptor repertoires in transplanted livers.

By proportion, this clonotype is medium-sized. Its antigen remains unknown. Germline CDR1 is KGHDR and CDR2 is SFDVKD. This CDR3 region has 13 residues. V lost 3 bases to trimming and J lost 0 bases, with 3 bases between them. TCRdb processed the reads anew with MiXCR; each CDR3 protein has one entry. The sample consists of some 9,000 distinct CDR3 sequences, 16% of them appearing once. General study results and limits: Repertoires found inside liver allografts reportedly differed from T cell receptor repertoires in peripheral blood.

This sequence originates from a human patient who had a liver transplant. The graft donor may have given rise to some T cells. The rearrangement links TRBV24-1 to TRBJ2-3; D gene ambiguous. The CDR3 nucleotides read TGTGCCACCAGTGATGGGAGCACAGATACGCAGTATTTT. Translating it yields CATSDGSTDTQYF.